This T cell receptor beta chain was recovered during a study of blood T cell repertoires in COVID-19. Sequencing used immunoSEQ multiplex PCR; TCRdb keeps in-frame clones, though not all of them. The table shows some 110,000 clones, with roughly 81% occurring only once. CDR1 is LGHNA and CDR2 is YNFKEQ in the germline V gene. Unmatched junction bases numbered 7, after V lost 1 base and J lost 0 bases. This CDR3 is 17 amino acids long. This sequence was found in a man aged 35 to 55 with acute or convalescent COVID-19. The sequenced material came from peripheral blood. The rearrangement links TRBV4-2 to TRBJ2-3; TRBD1 aligns across 7 bases. CDR3 sequence (DNA): TGTGCCAGCAGCCAAGCTTCTCAGGGGGTTAGCACAGATACGCAGTATTTT. It translates to CASSQASQGVSTDTQYF.